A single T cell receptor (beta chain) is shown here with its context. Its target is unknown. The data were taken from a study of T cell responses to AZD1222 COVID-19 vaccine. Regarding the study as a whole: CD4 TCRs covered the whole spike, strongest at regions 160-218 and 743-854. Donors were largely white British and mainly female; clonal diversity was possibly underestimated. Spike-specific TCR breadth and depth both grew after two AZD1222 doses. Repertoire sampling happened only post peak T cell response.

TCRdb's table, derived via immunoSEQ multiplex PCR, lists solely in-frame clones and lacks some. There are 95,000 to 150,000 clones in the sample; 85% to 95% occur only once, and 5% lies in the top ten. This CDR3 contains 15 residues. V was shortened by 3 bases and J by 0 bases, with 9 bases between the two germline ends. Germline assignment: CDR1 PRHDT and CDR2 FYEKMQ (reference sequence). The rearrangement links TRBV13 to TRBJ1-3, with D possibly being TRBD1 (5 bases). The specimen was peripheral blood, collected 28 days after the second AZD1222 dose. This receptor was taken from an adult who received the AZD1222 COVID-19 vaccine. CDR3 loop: CASSLGDSSGNTIYF. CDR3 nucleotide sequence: TGTGCCAGCAGCTTGGGGGATAGCTCTGGAAACACCATATATTTT.